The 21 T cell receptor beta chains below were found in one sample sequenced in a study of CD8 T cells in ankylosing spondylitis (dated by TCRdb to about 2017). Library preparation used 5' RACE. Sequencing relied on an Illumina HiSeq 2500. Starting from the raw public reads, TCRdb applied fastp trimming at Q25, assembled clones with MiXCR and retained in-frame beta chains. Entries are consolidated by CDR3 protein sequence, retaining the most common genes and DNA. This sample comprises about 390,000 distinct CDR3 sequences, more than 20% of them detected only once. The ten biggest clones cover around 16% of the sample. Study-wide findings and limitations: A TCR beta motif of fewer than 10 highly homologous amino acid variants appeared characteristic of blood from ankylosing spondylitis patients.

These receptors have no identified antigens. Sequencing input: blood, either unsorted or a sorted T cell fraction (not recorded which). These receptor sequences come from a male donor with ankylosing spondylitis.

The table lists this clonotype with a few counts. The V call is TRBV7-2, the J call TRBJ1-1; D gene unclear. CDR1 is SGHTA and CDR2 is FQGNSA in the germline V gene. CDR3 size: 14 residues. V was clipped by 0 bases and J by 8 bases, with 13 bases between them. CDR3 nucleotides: TGTGCCAGCAGCTTAGCGGTCCGCCTTGACGAAGCTTTCTTT. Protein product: CASSLAVRLDEAFF.

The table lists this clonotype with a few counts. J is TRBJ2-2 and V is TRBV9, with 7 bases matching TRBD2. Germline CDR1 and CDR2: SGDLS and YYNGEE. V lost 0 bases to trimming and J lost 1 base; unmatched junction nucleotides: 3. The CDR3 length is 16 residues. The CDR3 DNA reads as TGTGCCAGCAGCGTAGCGGCTAGCGGGAACACCGGGGAGCTGTTTTTT. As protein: CASSVAASGNTGELFF.

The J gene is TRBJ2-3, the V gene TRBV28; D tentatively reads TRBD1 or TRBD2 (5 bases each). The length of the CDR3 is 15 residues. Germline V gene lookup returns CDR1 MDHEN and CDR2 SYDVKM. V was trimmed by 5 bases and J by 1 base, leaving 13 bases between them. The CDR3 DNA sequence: TGTGCCAGCAGTCAACCTATGGGGGGCACAGATACGCAGTATTTT. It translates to CASSQPMGGTDTQYF. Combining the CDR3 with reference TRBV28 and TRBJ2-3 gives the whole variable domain DVKVTQSSRYLVKRTGEKVFLECVQDMDHENMFWYRQDPGLGLRLIYFSYDVKMKEKGDIPEGYSVSREKKERFSLILESASTNQTSMYLCASSQPMGGTDTQYFGPGTRLTVL.

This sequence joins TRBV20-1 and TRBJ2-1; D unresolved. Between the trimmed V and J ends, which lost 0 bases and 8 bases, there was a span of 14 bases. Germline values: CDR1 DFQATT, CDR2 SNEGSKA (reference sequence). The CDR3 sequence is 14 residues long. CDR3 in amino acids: CSARDLRSGDEQFF. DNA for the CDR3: TGCAGTGCTAGAGATCTCAGGTCTGGGGATGAGCAGTTCTTC.

CDR3 sequence (DNA): TGTGCCAGCAGCAAGGGGACTAGCGGGACCAACAATGAGCAGTTCTTC. This codes for CASSKGTSGTNNEQFF. The chain links TRBV6-1 to TRBJ2-1, with TRBD2 identical over 13 bases. J gave up 5 bases and V 6 bases, and 7 bases lay outside the gene matches. The CDR3 has 16 amino acids. In germline, CDR1 is MNHNS, CDR2 SASEGT.

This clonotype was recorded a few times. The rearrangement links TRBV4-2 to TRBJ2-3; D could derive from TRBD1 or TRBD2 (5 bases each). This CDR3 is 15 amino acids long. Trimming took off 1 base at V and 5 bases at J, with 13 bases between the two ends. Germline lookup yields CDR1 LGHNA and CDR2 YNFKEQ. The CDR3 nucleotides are TGTGCCAGCAGCCAAGGAGAACTAGACAGAGATACGCAGTATTTT. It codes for CASSQGELDRDTQYF.

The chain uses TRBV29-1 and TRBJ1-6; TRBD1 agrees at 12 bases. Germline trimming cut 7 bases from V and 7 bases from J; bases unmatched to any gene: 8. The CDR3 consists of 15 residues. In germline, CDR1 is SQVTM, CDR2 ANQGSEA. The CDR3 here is CSAKRDRGQNSPLHF. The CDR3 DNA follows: TGCAGCGCGAAGCGGGACAGGGGGCAAAATTCACCCCTCCACTTT.

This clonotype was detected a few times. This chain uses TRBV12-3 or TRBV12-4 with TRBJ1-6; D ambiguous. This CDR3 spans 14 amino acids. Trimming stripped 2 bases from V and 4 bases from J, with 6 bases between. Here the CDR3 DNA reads TGTGCCAGCAGTTTATTTGGTTATAATTCACCCCTCCACTTT. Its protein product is CASSLFGYNSPLHF.

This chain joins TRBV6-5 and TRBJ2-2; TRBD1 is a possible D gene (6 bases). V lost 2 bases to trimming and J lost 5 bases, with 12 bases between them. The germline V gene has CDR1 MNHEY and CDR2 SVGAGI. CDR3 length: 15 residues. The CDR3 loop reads CASSYRTDPTGELFF. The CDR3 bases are TGTGCCAGCAGTTACCGGACAGACCCAACCGGGGAGCTGTTTTTT.

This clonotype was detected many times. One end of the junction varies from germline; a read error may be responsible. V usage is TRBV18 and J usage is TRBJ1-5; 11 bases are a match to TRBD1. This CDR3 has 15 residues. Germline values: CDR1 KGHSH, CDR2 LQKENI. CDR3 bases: TGTGCCAGCTCACCGCGGACAGGGGGCAATGAGCCCCAGCATTTT. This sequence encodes CASSPRTGGNEPQHF.

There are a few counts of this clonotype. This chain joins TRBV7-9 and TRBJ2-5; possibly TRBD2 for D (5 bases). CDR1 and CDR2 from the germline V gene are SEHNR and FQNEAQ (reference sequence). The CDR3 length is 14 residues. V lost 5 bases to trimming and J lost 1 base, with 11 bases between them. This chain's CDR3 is CASSHQTSQETQYF. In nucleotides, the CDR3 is TGTGCCAGCAGCCACCAAACTAGCCAAGAGACCCAGTACTTC.

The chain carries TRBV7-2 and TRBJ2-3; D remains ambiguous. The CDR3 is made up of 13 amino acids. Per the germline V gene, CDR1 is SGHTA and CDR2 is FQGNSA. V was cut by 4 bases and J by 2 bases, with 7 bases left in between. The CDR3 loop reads CASSSSVTDTQYF. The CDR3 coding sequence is TGTGCCAGCAGCTCGTCGGTCACAGATACGCAGTATTTT.

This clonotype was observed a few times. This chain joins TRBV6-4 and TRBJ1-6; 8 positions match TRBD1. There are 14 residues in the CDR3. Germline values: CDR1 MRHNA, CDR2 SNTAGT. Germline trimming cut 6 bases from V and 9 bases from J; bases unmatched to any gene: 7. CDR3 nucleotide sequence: TGTGCCAGCAGGATGGACAGGGAAGCTTCACCCCTCCACTTT. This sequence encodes CASRMDREASPLHF.

The CDR3 sequence is CASSLTSGAEQFF. The CDR3 bases are TGTGCCAGCAGCCTCACTAGCGGGGCTGAGCAGTTCTTC. V and J are TRBV12-3 or TRBV12-4 and TRBJ2-1; TRBD2 matches 10 bases. V lost 6 bases to trimming and J lost 9 bases; unmatched junction nucleotides: 5. There are 13 residues in the CDR3.

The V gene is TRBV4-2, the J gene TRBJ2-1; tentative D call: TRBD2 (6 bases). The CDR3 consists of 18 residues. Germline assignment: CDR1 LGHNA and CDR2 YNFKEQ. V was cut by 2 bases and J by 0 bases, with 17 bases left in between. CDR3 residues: CASSQFTSSASSYNEQFF. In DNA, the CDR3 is TGTGCCAGCAGCCAATTTACTTCTAGCGCTAGCTCCTACAATGAGCAGTTCTTC.

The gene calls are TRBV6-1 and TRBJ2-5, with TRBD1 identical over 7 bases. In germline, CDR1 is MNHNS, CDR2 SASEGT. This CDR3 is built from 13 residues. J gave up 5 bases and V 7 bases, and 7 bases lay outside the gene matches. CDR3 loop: CASTDRALETQYF. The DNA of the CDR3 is TGTGCCAGCACAGACAGGGCCCTGGAGACCCAGTACTTC.

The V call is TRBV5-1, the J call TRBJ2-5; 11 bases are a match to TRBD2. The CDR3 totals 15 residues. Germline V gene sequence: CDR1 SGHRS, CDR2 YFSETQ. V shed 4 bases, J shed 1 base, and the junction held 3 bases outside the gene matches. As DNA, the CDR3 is TGCGCCAGCAGCGTGGGGACTAGCGGCCAAGAGACCCAGTACTTC. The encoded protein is CASSVGTSGQETQYF.

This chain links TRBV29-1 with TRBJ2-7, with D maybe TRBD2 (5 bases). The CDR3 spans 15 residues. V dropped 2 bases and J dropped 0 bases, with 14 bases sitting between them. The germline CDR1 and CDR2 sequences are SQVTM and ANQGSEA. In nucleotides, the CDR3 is TGCAGCGTTGAAATCCCAGCGGTTAGCTCCTACGAGCAGTACTTC. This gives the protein CSVEIPAVSSYEQYF.

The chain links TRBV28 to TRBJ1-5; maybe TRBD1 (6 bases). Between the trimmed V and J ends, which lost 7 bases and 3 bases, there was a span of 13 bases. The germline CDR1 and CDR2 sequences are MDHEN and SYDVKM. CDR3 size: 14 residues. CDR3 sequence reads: CASKIGQHNQPQHF. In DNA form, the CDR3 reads TGTGCCAGCAAGATCGGACAGCACAATCAGCCCCAGCATTTT.

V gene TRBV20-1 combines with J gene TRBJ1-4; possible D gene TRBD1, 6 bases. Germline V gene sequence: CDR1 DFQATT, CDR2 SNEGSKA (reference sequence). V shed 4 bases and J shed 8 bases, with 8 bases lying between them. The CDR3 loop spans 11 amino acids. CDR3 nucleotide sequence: TGCAGTGCTACACAGGGCGAAAAACTGTTTTTT. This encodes CSATQGEKLFF.

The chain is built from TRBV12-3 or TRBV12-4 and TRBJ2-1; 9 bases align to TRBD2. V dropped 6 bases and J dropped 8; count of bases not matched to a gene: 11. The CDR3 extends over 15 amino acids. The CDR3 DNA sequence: TGTGCCAGCAGCCCTCTAGCGGGATACGGCGATGAGCAGTTCTTC. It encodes CASSPLAGYGDEQFF.